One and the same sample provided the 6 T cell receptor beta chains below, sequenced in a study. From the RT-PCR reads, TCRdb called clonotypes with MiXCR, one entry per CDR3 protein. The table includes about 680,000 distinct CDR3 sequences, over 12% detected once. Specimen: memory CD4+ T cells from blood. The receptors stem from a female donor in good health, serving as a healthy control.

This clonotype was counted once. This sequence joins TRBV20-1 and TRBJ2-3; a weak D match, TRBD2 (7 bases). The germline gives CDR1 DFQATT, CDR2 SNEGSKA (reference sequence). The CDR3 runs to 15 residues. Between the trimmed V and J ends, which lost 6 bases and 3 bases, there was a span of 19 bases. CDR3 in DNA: TGCAGTGCCCCCGGGGGGCCCGTCGGAACAGATACGCAGTATTTT. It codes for CSAPGGPVGTDTQYF.

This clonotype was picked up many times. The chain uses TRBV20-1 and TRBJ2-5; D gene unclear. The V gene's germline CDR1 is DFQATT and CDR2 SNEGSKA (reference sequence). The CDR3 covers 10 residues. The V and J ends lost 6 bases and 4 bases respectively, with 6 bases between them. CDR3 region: CSASVETQYF. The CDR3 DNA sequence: TGCAGTGCGTCAGTAGAGACCCAGTACTTC.

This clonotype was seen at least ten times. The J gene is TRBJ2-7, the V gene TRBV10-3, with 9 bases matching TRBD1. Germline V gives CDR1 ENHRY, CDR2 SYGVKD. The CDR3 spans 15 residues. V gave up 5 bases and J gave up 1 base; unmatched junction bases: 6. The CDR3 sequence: CAISNRDRESYEQYF. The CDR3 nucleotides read TGTGCCATCAGTAACCGGGACAGGGAGTCCTACGAGCAGTACTTC.

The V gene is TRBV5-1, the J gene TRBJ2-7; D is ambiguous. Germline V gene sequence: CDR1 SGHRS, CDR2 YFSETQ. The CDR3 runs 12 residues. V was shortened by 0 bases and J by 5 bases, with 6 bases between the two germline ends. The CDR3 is CASSLVLDEQYF. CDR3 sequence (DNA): TGCGCCAGCAGCTTGGTTCTTGACGAGCAGTACTTC.

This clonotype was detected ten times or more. This chain's CDR3 is CASSLGQGVNEQYF. The CDR3 DNA follows: TGCGCCAGCAGCTTGGGACAGGGCGTCAACGAGCAGTACTTC. V is TRBV5-1 and J is TRBJ2-7; TRBD1 aligns across 7 bases. CDR3 size: 14 residues. With 0 bases clipped from V and 5 bases from J, the junction kept 5 bases outside the gene matches. CDR1 is SGHRS, CDR2 YFSETQ, per germline.

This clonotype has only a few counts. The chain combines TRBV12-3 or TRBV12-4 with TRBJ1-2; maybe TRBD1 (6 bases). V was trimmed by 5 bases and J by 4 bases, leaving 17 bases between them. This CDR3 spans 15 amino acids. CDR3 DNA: TGTGCCAGCAGTCCGGGACACAGAACCCTCTATGGCTACACCTTC. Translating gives CASSPGHRTLYGYTF.